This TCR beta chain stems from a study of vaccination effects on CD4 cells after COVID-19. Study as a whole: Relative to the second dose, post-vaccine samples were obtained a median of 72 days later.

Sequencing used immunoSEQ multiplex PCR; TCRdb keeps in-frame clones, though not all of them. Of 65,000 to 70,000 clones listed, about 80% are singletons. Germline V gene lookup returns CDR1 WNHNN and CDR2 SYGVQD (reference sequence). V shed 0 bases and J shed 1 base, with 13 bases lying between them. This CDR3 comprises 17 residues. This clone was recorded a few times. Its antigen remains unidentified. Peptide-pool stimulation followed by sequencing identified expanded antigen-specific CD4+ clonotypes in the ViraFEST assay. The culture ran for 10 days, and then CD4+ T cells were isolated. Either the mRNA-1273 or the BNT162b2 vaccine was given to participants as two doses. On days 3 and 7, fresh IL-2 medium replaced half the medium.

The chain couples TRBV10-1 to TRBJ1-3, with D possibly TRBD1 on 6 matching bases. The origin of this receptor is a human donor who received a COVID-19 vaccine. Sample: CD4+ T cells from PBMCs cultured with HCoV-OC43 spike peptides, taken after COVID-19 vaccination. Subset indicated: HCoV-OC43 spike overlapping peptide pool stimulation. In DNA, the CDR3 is TGCGCCAGCAGTGAGTCGCCGGGGACACCTTCTGGAAACACCATATATTTT. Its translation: CASSESPGTPSGNTIYF.